Listed here are 9 T cell receptor beta chains from one sample, sequenced in a study of cytomegalovirus exposure and HLA in healthy donors (dated by TCRdb to about 2017). Library preparation used the immunoSEQ multiplex PCR assay. The multiplex PCR relied on a mix of 60 forward primers for TCR Vbeta segments and 13 reverse primers for TCR Jbeta segments. TCRdb's version of the immuneACCESS table is confined to in-frame rearrangements and falls short of the full clone set. An unresolved V gene accounts for under half of the shortfall where checked; the remainder is of unknown origin. The sample data list fewer than 150,000 clones, and around 73% of these were observed just once. The top ten clones comprise about an eighth of the sample. Material for sequencing was PBMCs. These receptors all come from a human donor in good health.

The genes are TRBV4-1 and TRBJ2-1; 12 nucleotides line up with TRBD2. J was trimmed by 10 bases and V by 0 bases; bases with no gene match: 7. The CDR3 has 16 residues. Germline V CDR1 and CDR2: MGHRA, YSYEKL. This CDR3 reads CASSQELAGGPGEQFF. The DNA of the CDR3 is TGCGCCAGCAGCCAAGAGCTAGCGGGGGGGCCTGGAGAGCAGTTCTTC.

This clone was recorded a few times. The V gene is TRBV25-1, the J gene TRBJ2-7; the D gene is possibly TRBD1 (5 bases). The CDR3 loop spans 15 amino acids. Germline assignment: CDR1 MGHDK and CDR2 SYGVNS. The germline V and J ends were trimmed by 3 bases and 3 bases, with 15 bases remaining between them. The CDR3 DNA is TGTGCCAGCAGTGACTCCCAAGTAGGGGACTACGAGCAGTACTTC. As protein: CASSDSQVGDYEQYF.

The V gene is TRBV10-3, the J gene TRBJ2-1; D gene uncertain. The germline CDR1 and CDR2 sequences are ENHRY and SYGVKD. The V gene lost 7 bases and the J gene lost 12 bases, with 19 bases spanning the gap. The CDR3 is 13 residues long. The CDR3 bases are TGTGCCATCAAAGTCGGAGACTCCCCGAGGCAGTTCTTC. Its protein product is CAIKVGDSPRQFF.

This clone was found once. CDR3 amino acids: CASSANGVSSMGYTF. CDR3 bases: TGTGCCAGCAGCGCGAACGGGGTTTCCTCTATGGGCTACACCTTC. V and J are TRBV5-4 and TRBJ1-2; D unclear. The germline V and J ends were trimmed by 4 bases and 8 bases, with 21 bases remaining between them. Looked up from germline, CDR1 is SGHNT and CDR2 is YYREEE (reference sequence). CDR3 size: 15 residues.

V and J are TRBV2 and TRBJ2-7, with TRBD1 identical over 7 bases. This CDR3 has 13 amino acids. J gave up 6 bases and V 6 bases, and 8 bases lay outside the gene matches. Germline V gene sequence: CDR1 SNHLY, CDR2 FYNNEI. CDR3 in DNA: TGTGCCAGCAGACTCGGGACAGCCCGCGAGCAGTACTTC. This codes for CASRLGTAREQYF.

This chain links TRBV30 with TRBJ2-5, with 11 bases lining up with TRBD2. After removal of 4 bases from V and 4 bases from J, the junction contained 8 bases not matched to a gene. The germline V gene encodes CDR1 GTSNPN and CDR2 SVGIG (reference sequence). The CDR3 is 15 residues long. The CDR3: CAWTKGLAGGETQYF. The DNA for the CDR3 is TGTGCCTGGACCAAGGGGCTAGCGGGAGGAGAGACCCAGTACTTC.

This clone appeared a single time. CDR3 DNA: TGCAGCGTCTTCGGGACAGGGAGCACAGATACGCAGTATTTT. It translates to CSVFGTGSTDTQYF. This chain connects TRBV29-1 to TRBJ2-3, with 9 bases aligning to TRBD1. The CDR3 extends over 14 amino acids. V lost 6 bases and J lost 0; bases outside the gene matches: 4. The V gene's germline CDR1 is SQVTM and CDR2 ANQGSEA.

V gene TRBV11-2 combines with J gene TRBJ1-5, with D perhaps matching TRBD1 (5 bases). Trimming took off 5 bases at V and 5 bases at J, with 13 bases between the two ends. Germline CDR1 reads SGHAT; CDR2 reads FQNNGV. This CDR3 has 14 amino acids. DNA for the CDR3: TGTGCCAGCAGCCTGGGGGGAGGGGATCAGCCCCAGCATTTT. Translation: CASSLGGGDQPQHF.

The chain links TRBV2 to TRBJ2-1; the D gene is possibly TRBD2 (6 bases). V lost 7 bases and J 4 bases, leaving 11 bases between the germline ends. The germline V gene encodes CDR1 SNHLY and CDR2 FYNNEI. The CDR3 is made up of 13 amino acids. This chain's CDR3 is CASIQRAYNEQFF. The CDR3 DNA is TGTGCCAGCATCCAGCGGGCATACAATGAGCAGTTCTTC.